The present entry profiles one T cell receptor (beta chain) with its context. Its target is unknown. The germline V gene encodes CDR1 LNHDA and CDR2 SQIVND (reference sequence). This CDR3 comprises 14 residues. The V gene end was trimmed by 8 bases and the J gene end by 1 base; junction bases not matched to a gene: 6. These data come from a study of cytomegalovirus exposure and HLA in healthy donors. Study observations and caveats: The TCR clusters that emerged in the first cohort tended, a later analysis found, to co-occur in the roughly 110 validation repertoires. Associated with cytomegalovirus, according to the listing, were around 160 TCR beta chains.

The table came from immunoSEQ multiplex PCR; TCRdb's copy has only in-frame clones and leaves some out. The sample contains some 140,000 clones, 70% to 90% of which appear only once. Sample: PBMCs. The clonotype originates from a human donor in good health. V usage is TRBV19 and J usage is TRBJ2-7; 9 nucleotides align to TRBD1. DNA for the CDR3: TGTGCCAGTGCCCGGGACAGGGCATCCTACGAGCAGTACTTC. The encoded protein is CASARDRASYEQYF.